These 5 T cell receptor beta chains share one sample of origin, sequenced in a study of T cell responses to AZD1222 COVID-19 vaccine. Repertoires were generated with immunoSEQ multiplex PCR, while TCRdb's copy carries only in-frame clones and drops some. This sample has around 120,000 clones, with about nine tenths found just once. The sequencing used peripheral blood, collected 28 days after the second AZD1222 dose. The receptors here all came from an adult who received the AZD1222 COVID-19 vaccine.

The V call is TRBV7-3, the J call TRBJ2-2; 15 bases map to TRBD2. Germline assignment: CDR1 SGHTA and CDR2 FQGTGA. The CDR3 has 19 amino acids. After removal of 5 bases from V and 1 base from J, the junction contained 8 bases not matched to a gene. The CDR3 DNA is TGTGCCAGCAGCCGCCGGACTAGCGGGGGGGCCGGGAACACCGGGGAGCTGTTTTTT. Protein: CASSRRTSGGAGNTGELFF.

The chain recombines TRBV7-2 with TRBJ1-6; D unclear. Trimming removed 5 bases at V and 7 bases at J, with 18 bases between. Germline V gene lookup returns CDR1 SGHTA and CDR2 FQGNSA. The CDR3 consists of 16 residues. The CDR3 here is CASSPRWGGENSPLHF. Written as DNA, the CDR3 is TGTGCCAGCAGCCCGCGGTGGGGAGGAGAAAATTCACCCCTCCACTTT.

The chain joins TRBV3-1 (or the pseudogene TRBV3-2) to TRBJ1-1; no firm D call. Germline lookup yields CDR1 LGHDT and CDR2 YNNKEL (reference sequence). This CDR3 has 15 residues. V lost 8 bases, J lost 3 bases, and 19 bases lay in between. The CDR3 here is CASLNKGSPYTEAFF. CDR3 DNA sequence: TGTGCCAGCTTAAACAAAGGGTCCCCTTACACTGAAGCTTTCTTT.

The rearrangement joins TRBV19 to TRBJ2-2, with D perhaps matching TRBD1 (6 bases). This CDR3 has 16 residues. Germline V CDR1 and CDR2: LNHDA, SQIVND (reference sequence). Between the trimmed V and J ends, which lost 3 bases and 4 bases, there was a span of 15 bases. Here the CDR3 reads CASSIYGGSSTGELFF. The CDR3 DNA reads TGTGCCAGTAGTATCTATGGGGGCTCTAGCACCGGGGAGCTGTTTTTT.

J is TRBJ1-1 and V is TRBV25-1, with D possibly being TRBD1 (5 bases). The length of the CDR3 is 11 residues. From germline, CDR1 is MGHDK and CDR2 SYGVNS. V was shortened by 5 bases and J by 8 bases, with 9 bases between the two germline ends. DNA for the CDR3: TGTGCCAGCAGTCATGGGACGGAAGCTTTCTTT. Amino acids: CASSHGTEAFF.